The T cell receptor beta chain described here comes from a study of cytomegalovirus exposure and HLA in healthy donors (dated 2017 in TCRdb). For the study in its entirety: An earlier analysis of some 550 of the donors reported more than 250 Gb of sequence data and roughly 110 million unique TCR beta sequences from around 200 million T cells. On average, around 240,000 unique TCR beta nucleotide sequences were sequenced per donor among some 430 genotyped donors of the cohort, with about 17% of those sequences being non-productive. The number of donors typed differed by locus, with about 629-630 for A, B, C, DRB1 and DQB1, around 560 for DQA1, 606 for DPA1, and 472 for DPB1. High-throughput TCR immunosequencing, statistical association of individual TCRs with disease status, and machine learning were combined to predict cytomegalovirus infection status. HLA typing covered class I and class II loci at four-digit resolution. The T cell repertoires of some 700 subjects were profiled by immunosequencing and related to cytomegalovirus serostatus. An early release covering around 630 HLA-typed donors comprised about 290 gigabases of sequencing data and tens of millions of unique TCR sequences. All discovery cohort repertoires had been generated using a single sequencing platform. Because of strong linkage in the cohort, roughly five DR-DQ haplotypes were treated as single units for association and clustering. Along with the approximately 700-subject first cohort, a separate validation cohort of over a hundred different subjects was used. An earlier analysis of about 600 of the donors used high-throughput TCR beta sequencing to judge whether each TCR beta V gene segment behaved as functional or pseudogenic. Donor age, sex, ethnicity and CMV serostatus were compiled alongside the repertoire data. Rather than using new phenotypic data, the later analysis identified candidate immune exposures from TCR beta sequences and from how often those sequences occurred across donors. A later analysis re-examined previously published TCR beta repertoires from about 700 donors and added high-resolution HLA genotyping to investigate patterns of TCR occurrence. The study was designed to test whether signatures of past pathogen exposure could be identified by cataloging public T cell receptors. Of the roughly 400 genotyped donors, over 65% fell in the genetic ancestry cluster associated with self-reported Caucasian donors. A later genetic analysis used genome-wide SNP genotypes for 398 of the 666 donors, treating that subset as a discovery cohort.

Paper-wide results and their limitations: According to a later analysis, TCR association rates differed among HLA loci, with DRB1 alleles showing the most associated TCRs and HLA-C alleles showing the fewest. The classifier was reported to diagnose cytomegalovirus status with high specificity and sensitivity in both the original and validation cohorts. It was suggested by the authors that the approach could potentially be generalized to other disease states and immunological phenotypes. Strong co-occurrence of HLA alleles, especially DR and DQ, made assigning TCR associations to individual alleles difficult. Specific HLA alleles were associated with about 17,000 TCR beta sequences at a false discovery rate of 0.05 in a later analysis. In a later genetic analysis, a missense DCLRE1C variant was associated with V-gene and J-gene trimming of TCR beta chains, and the association was replicated in an independent cohort. In an earlier analysis of over 550 of the donors, most TCR beta V segments were observed in productive rearrangements about 87% or about 30% of the time, broadly matching IMGT annotations. A later analysis found that HLA-associated TCR beta chains were more clonally expanded and had lower generation probabilities than equally common non-associated chains. Immune exposure information for the cohort was limited to CMV serostatus. The presence/absence analyses assumed that sequencing depth was roughly uniform across donors, and that assumption may not be true. A cluster of highly shared sequence variants was judged likely to be a technical artifact of the sequencing pipeline. According to a later genetic analysis, donors in an Asian-associated ancestry cluster had fewer N-insertions in productive TCRs than the approximately 630-donor mean. Some IMGT-functional V segments, including TRBV6-2 and TRBV6-3, could not be distinguished by the 87-base-pair reads and were therefore excluded. A few of the identified cytomegalovirus-associated TCR beta chains were confirmed in vitro to be specific for cytomegalovirus antigens. The cohort was sequenced for TCR beta chains only, and without alpha or paired-chain data the features that could be detected were limited. In the study, some 160 TCR beta chains were listed as associated with cytomegalovirus. According to a later analysis, most CMV-associated TCR beta chains appeared to be HLA-restricted, and the HLA associations seemed to be driven largely by CMV exposure. A further reported finding was that TCR beta sequences accurately predicted the HLA-A and HLA-B alleles for most subjects in the first cohort. Several of the top co-occurrence clusters appeared to be linked to parvovirus B19, influenza, CMV and Epstein-Barr virus, according to a later analysis. Most TCR sequences were seen in very few donors, while some public TCRs were found in many individuals. Correlated functional status among segregating V segments might reflect linkage disequilibrium, but an unknown experimental factor could not be ruled out. Because HLA typing was missing for some donors at each locus, association tests included only the typed subset. Because counts were too low, more than 15 rarely observed V segments, including chromosome 9 orphons, were excluded from the earlier analysis of under 650 of the donors.

The cohort comprised hundreds of healthy bone marrow donors. All cohort members were sampled while nominally healthy, although unrecorded immune exposures were likely present. The donor was CMV seronegative and was included in the group of over 300 seronegative cohort members. Each donor provided a peripheral blood sample, and peripheral blood mononuclear cells were used for TCR beta sequencing. Genomic DNA extraction from the blood cell samples was performed with the Qiagen DNeasy Blood Extraction Kit. As regards this clone: Its antigen remains undetermined. The sample holds no much larger clone one base away, and base qualities are not on file.

The library came from the immunoSEQ multiplex PCR assay. The multiplex PCR relied on a mix of 60 forward primers for TCR Vbeta segments and 13 reverse primers for TCR Jbeta segments. A multiplex PCR assay on genomic DNA amplified the CDR3 region of rearranged TCR beta genes. On the Illumina HiSeq System, the amplified TCR beta libraries were sequenced as 87-base-pair reads. Per the authors' processing: Across the 700 or so repertoires, a later analysis counted 80 million or so unique TCR beta chains, roughly 11 million of which were shared by at least two donors. Raw reads were error-corrected and collapsed into unique sequences by a nearest-neighbor algorithm in which closely related sequences were merged to remove PCR and sequencing errors. Alignment of CDR3 sequences to IMGT reference sequences was used to assign V, D and J gene segments. For a sequence to be retained, a match of at least six nucleotides was required to both a V gene segment and a J gene segment. A rearrangement was called productive if the CDR3 had no stop codons and remained in frame with V and J, and every other rearrangement was called non-productive. CDR3 was defined according to IMGT convention as the region running from the second conserved V-encoded cysteine to the conserved J-encoded phenylalanine. The earlier analysis of some 540 of the donors excluded any sequence lacking an unambiguous match to a single V gene segment. An earlier analysis of 500 to 600 of the donors classified V segments as functional when productive rearrangements were above 56.7% and as segregating when the standard deviation between donors was above 5%. A statistical classification framework was built to diagnose cytomegalovirus status from the catalog of TCR beta chain sequences. In a later analysis, TCR nucleotide sequences were compared against IMGT/GENE-DB human TR gene sequences so that V and J genes could be assigned. A later analysis assigned CDR3 sequences and most-parsimonious VDJ recombination scenarios with the TCRdist pipeline. A later analysis defined each TCR beta chain by its CDR3 amino acid sequence plus V-gene family, and excluded reads lacking a unique V-gene family. As a way to deal with suspected cross-contamination and a sequencing artifact, a later analysis dropped approximately 590 nucleotide sequences that were highly shared and had low generation probability. A later analysis calculated a clonal expansion index for each public chain from normalized within-repertoire ranks of inferred template counts. In a later analysis, generation probabilities were computed using a VDJ recombination model fitted to out-of-frame rearrangements, and the results were checked against IGoR. In a later analysis, hypergeometric tests were used to score TCR-TCR, TCR-HLA and TCR-CMV co-occurrence, with a repertoire-size bias correction applied to TCR pairs. A later analysis estimated false discovery rates by permuting HLA or CMV assignments 20 times. A later analysis grouped co-occurring TCRs with DBSCAN, adding TCRdist sequence similarity when clustering within HLA-allele-positive subsets. Repertoires with fewer than 30,000 or more than 120,000 public chains, plus five repertoires with anomalous nucleotide sharing, were excluded from co-occurrence clustering. Imported from immuneACCESS, the table was reduced by TCRdb to in-frame sequences with V and J called. These copies leave out some clones; in studies compared against another copy, an unresolved V gene accounts for under half, and the cause of the remainder is not known. V and J calls and clone size are copied from that table; D and trimming were computed from the DNA. This sample gives some 120,000 clones in total; 75% to 85% of them show up just once. Together, the top ten hold about 3.5% of the sample.

From V the trimming removes 2 bases and from J it removes 4 bases, while the gene matches leave 6 bases of the junction unaccounted for. The germline V gene yields SGDLS for CDR1 and YYNGEE for CDR2. From its cysteine to its phenylalanine, the CDR3 spans 15 amino acids. Only the CDR3 DNA is retained, 45 bases long and in frame from the first base. The sequencing input was PBMCs. This clonotype was sampled from a man in his forties in good health and CMV-seronegative. The V and J genes are TRBV9 and TRBJ2-3, and TRBD1 matches 8 of the central bases. The sequenced DNA: TGTGCCAGCAGCGTGGCCCACAGGGGGGCAGATACGCAGTATTTT. It specifies CASSVAHRGADTQYF.